These 19 T cell receptor beta chains share one sample of origin, sequenced in a study of Graves' ophthalmopathy and Graves' hyperthyroidism (dated by TCRdb to between 2017 and 2018). This sample was sequenced with an Illumina HiSeq 2000. For repertoire sequencing, the TCR beta CDR3 regions were amplified from RNA transcripts. A first-round RT-PCR used HTBI primers with the Qiagen OneStep RT-PCR kit, followed by a second-round multiplex PCR, size selection and purification. The public reads were run again by TCRdb, first through fastp at Q25 and then through MiXCR, and only productive beta chains were kept. Identical CDR3 proteins give one entry, which carries the most common genes and DNA. A total of almost 400,000 distinct CDR3 sequences appear in this sample, 15% to 20% of them only once. Together, the top ten hold 1.6% of the sample. Specimen: peripheral blood. The receptor set was obtained from a woman between 18 and 30 years old with Graves' ophthalmopathy. Donor details come from another sample of the same person, matched by shared clones.

This clonotype was seen ten or more times. The chain carries TRBV6-5 and TRBJ2-7; D may be TRBD1 (6 bases). Germline CDR1 reads MNHEY; CDR2 reads SVGAGI. V lost 7 bases, J lost 6 bases, and 13 bases lay in between. The CDR3 is 12 residues long. CDR3: CASTGVNGEQYF. DNA of the CDR3: TGTGCCAGCACAGGGGTGAATGGCGAGCAGTACTTC.

This clonotype showed up many times. The chain employs TRBV5-1 and TRBJ1-1; D possibly corresponds to TRBD1 (5 bases). Trimming removed 4 bases at V and 1 base at J, with 17 bases between. The CDR3 runs to 16 residues. Looked up from germline, CDR1 is SGHRS and CDR2 is YFSETQ. The CDR3 protein is CASSLKGDGQNTEAFF. The CDR3 bases are TGCGCCAGCAGCCTGAAAGGGGACGGACAGAACACTGAAGCTTTCTTT.

This clonotype was picked up many times. Compared with germline, one end of the junction differs, possibly owing to a read error. The CDR3 loop is CASSLDWSSGANALTF. The CDR3 nucleotides read TGTGCCAGCAGTTTAGACTGGAGCTCTGGGGCCAACGCCCTGACTTTC. The J gene is TRBJ2-6, the V gene TRBV28, with D possibly being TRBD1 (5 bases). This CDR3 region has 16 residues. Looked up from germline, CDR1 is MDHEN and CDR2 is SYDVKM.

This clonotype appeared many times. This chain uses TRBV30 with TRBJ1-5; D may be TRBD1 (5 bases). CDR1 is GTSNPN, CDR2 SVGIG, per germline (reference sequence). Trimming took 3 bases from V and 4 from J, leaving 13 bases between them. The CDR3 covers 14 residues. The CDR3 loop reads CAWRRTGTNQPQHF. CDR3 nucleotide sequence: TGTGCCTGGAGACGAACAGGAACTAATCAGCCCCAGCATTTT.

This clonotype came up many times. As DNA, the CDR3 is TGTGCCAGTAGTATAGTGAGCAACATCTATGGCTACACCTTC. This codes for CASSIVSNIYGYTF. The chain links TRBV19 to TRBJ1-2; D unresolved. This CDR3 has 14 residues. Germline lookup yields CDR1 LNHDA and CDR2 SQIVND (reference sequence). V shed 1 base and J shed 4 bases, with 10 bases lying between them.

This clonotype showed up many times. V gene TRBV6-5 combines with J gene TRBJ2-2, with 9 bases lining up with TRBD2. CDR3 length: 17 residues. CDR1 is MNHEY, CDR2 SVGAGI, per germline. The J segment lost 1 base and the V segment lost 2 bases, leaving 5 bases of the junction unmatched. The CDR3, as DNA: TGTGCCAGCAGTTACGTACCTAGCGGGGAGAACACCGGGGAGCTGTTTTTT. This encodes CASSYVPSGENTGELFF.

Ten or more counts support this clonotype. V and J are TRBV19 and TRBJ2-2, with 8 bases fitting TRBD1. The CDR3 has 13 amino acids. Looked up from germline, CDR1 is LNHDA and CDR2 is SQIVND (reference sequence). With V trimmed by 9 bases and J by 2 bases, 2 bases remained unmatched. CDR3 protein: CASRGHNTGELFF. As DNA, the CDR3 is TGTGCCAGCAGGGGGCATAACACCGGGGAGCTGTTTTTT.

This clonotype was found many times. The chain's CDR3 is CSARFDSGATYEQYF. In DNA, the CDR3 is TGCAGTGCTAGATTCGACAGTGGGGCTACCTACGAGCAGTACTTC. This sequence joins TRBV20-1 and TRBJ2-7; D is possibly TRBD1 (5 bases). The CDR3 length is 15 residues. The V end lost 2 bases, the J end lost 2 bases, and 16 bases lay between the germline ends. From germline, CDR1 is DFQATT and CDR2 SNEGSKA (reference sequence).

This clonotype showed up many times. The V and J genes are TRBV30 and TRBJ1-3; D might be TRBD1 (5 bases). The CDR3 consists of 17 residues. CDR1 and CDR2 from the germline V gene are GTSNPN and SVGIG (reference sequence). V shed 3 bases and J shed 0 bases, with 18 bases lying between them. CDR3 bases: TGTGCCTGGAGGGGGCCTTTGGTCGGTAGCTCTGGAAACACCATATATTTT. Amino acids: CAWRGPLVGSSGNTIYF.

This clonotype was recorded at least ten times. This chain connects TRBV5-5 to TRBJ2-7, with a weak D call TRBD1 (6 bases). Per germline, CDR1 SGHKS and CDR2 YYEKEE (reference sequence). Between the trimmed V and J ends, which lost 6 bases and 0 bases, there was a span of 13 bases. The CDR3 sequence is 14 residues long. This CDR3 is CASNYGTLSYEQYF. The CDR3, as DNA: TGTGCCAGCAACTACGGGACACTCTCCTACGAGCAGTACTTC.

This clonotype was observed many times. The chain joins TRBV15 to TRBJ1-2; D call uncertain. The CDR3 contains 15 residues. The V gene's germline CDR1 is LNHNV and CDR2 YYDKDF (reference sequence). The V end lost 0 bases, the J end lost 14 bases, and 22 bases lay between the germline ends. The CDR3: CATSRETFGEGYRTF. In DNA, the CDR3 is TGTGCCACCAGCAGAGAAACCTTTGGGGAAGGGTATAGGACCTTC.

This clonotype was counted ten times or more. This rearrangement joins TRBV27 to TRBJ1-5, with 10 nucleotides matching TRBD1. The length of the CDR3 is 15 residues. CDR1 is MNHEY, CDR2 SMNVEV, per germline (reference sequence). V dropped 6 bases and J dropped 4; count of bases not matched to a gene: 6. This CDR3 reads CASSPTGGWNQPQHF. The CDR3 DNA reads as TGTGCCAGCAGCCCGACAGGGGGCTGGAATCAGCCCCAGCATTTT.

The chain employs TRBV28 and TRBJ1-6; TRBD1 agrees at 9 bases. The germline gives CDR1 MDHEN, CDR2 SYDVKM. The CDR3 consists of 18 residues. The V gene end was trimmed by 8 bases and the J gene end by 6 bases; junction bases not matched to a gene: 17. The CDR3 nucleotides read TGTGCCAGCCACGTCCCGGGACAGGGACTATTCGGTAATTCACCCCTCCACTTT. Its protein product is CASHVPGQGLFGNSPLHF. The whole variable domain, remainder taken from reference TRBV28 and TRBJ1-6, is DVKVTQSSRYLVKRTGEKVFLECVQDMDHENMFWYRQDPGLGLRLIYFSYDVKMKEKGDIPEGYSVSREKKERFSLILESASTNQTSMYLCASHVPGQGLFGNSPLHFGNGTRLTVT.

V and J are TRBV20-1 and TRBJ2-5; D is possibly TRBD1 (7 bases). Trimming took off 6 bases at V and 10 bases at J, with 21 bases between the two ends. This CDR3 comprises 13 residues. Germline CDR1 and CDR2: DFQATT and SNEGSKA (reference sequence). Written as DNA, the CDR3 is TGCAGTGCCCTTAACGTCAACCAGGGGGGCCAGTACTTC. Translated, it gives CSALNVNQGGQYF.

The sample holds many counts of this clonotype. This chain uses TRBV4-3 with TRBJ2-7, with D unclear. Trimming took off 4 bases at V and 2 bases at J, with 15 bases between the two ends. The CDR3 is 15 amino acids. Germline CDR1 LGHNA, CDR2 YSLEER. Here the CDR3 reads CASSLDPGKAYEQYF. CDR3 DNA sequence: TGCGCCAGCAGCCTGGACCCTGGGAAAGCCTACGAGCAGTACTTC.

The table lists this clonotype with many counts. V and J are TRBV24-1 and TRBJ2-7; D unresolved. Trimming shortened V by 6 bases and J by 3 bases, and 14 bases separated the two germline ends. This CDR3 region has 14 residues. The germline CDR1 and CDR2 sequences are KGHDR and SFDVKD. The CDR3: CATSQAATDYEQYF. The DNA for the CDR3 is TGTGCCACCAGTCAGGCCGCCACGGACTACGAGCAGTACTTC.

This clonotype was seen ten or more times. This chain connects TRBV2 to TRBJ2-5; 7 nucleotides align to TRBD1. Losses at the gene ends were 11 bases for V and 4 bases for J; bases not matched to a gene: 10. The germline V gene encodes CDR1 SNHLY and CDR2 FYNNEI. CDR3 length: 13 amino acids. For the CDR3, the DNA is TGTGCCGGACAGGAAAGGGAGCGAGAGACCCAGTACTTC. Protein: CAGQERERETQYF.

This chain joins TRBV6-5 and TRBJ2-7; 7 positions agree with TRBD2. Germline loops: CDR1 MNHEY, CDR2 SVGAGI. The J segment lost 4 bases and the V segment lost 2 bases, leaving 14 bases of the junction unmatched. CDR3 length: 17 residues. The CDR3 is CASSYGGGLAGTYEQYF. The CDR3 DNA follows: TGTGCCAGCAGTTACGGGGGGGGGTTAGCGGGTACTTACGAGCAGTACTTC.

This clonotype appeared many times. The CDR3 bases are TGTGCCAGCAGTTTTAGGACGGACACTGAAGCTTTCTTT. It encodes CASSFRTDTEAFF. The chain is built from TRBV27 and TRBJ1-1; D is unresolved. The germline CDR1 and CDR2 sequences are MNHEY and SMNVEV (reference sequence). V was shortened by 3 bases and J by 3 bases, with 8 bases between the two germline ends. The length of the CDR3 is 13 residues.